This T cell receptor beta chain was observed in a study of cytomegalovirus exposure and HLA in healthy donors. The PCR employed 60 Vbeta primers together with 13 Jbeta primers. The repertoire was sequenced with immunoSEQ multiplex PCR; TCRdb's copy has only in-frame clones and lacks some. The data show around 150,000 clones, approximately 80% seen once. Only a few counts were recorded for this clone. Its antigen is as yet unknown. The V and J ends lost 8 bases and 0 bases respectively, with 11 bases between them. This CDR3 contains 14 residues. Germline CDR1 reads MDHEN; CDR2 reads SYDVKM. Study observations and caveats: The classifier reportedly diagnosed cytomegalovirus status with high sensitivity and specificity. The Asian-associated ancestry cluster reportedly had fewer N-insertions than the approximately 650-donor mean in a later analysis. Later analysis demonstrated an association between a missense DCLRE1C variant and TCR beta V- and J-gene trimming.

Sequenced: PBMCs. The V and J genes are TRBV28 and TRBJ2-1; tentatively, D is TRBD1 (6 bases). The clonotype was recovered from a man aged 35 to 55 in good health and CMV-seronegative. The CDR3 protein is CASQDRSSYNEQFF. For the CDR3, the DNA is TGTGCCAGCCAAGACAGGAGCTCCTACAATGAGCAGTTCTTC.